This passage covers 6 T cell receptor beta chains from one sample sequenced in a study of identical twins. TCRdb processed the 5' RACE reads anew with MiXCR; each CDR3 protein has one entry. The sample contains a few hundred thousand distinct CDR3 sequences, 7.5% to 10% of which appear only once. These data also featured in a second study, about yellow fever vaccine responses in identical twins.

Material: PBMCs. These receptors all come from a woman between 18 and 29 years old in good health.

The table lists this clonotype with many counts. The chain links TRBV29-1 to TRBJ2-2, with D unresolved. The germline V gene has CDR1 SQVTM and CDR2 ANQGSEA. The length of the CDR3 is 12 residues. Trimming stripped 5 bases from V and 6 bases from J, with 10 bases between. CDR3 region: CSVSVGSGELFF. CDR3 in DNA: TGCAGCGTTTCGGTAGGGTCCGGGGAGCTGTTTTTT.

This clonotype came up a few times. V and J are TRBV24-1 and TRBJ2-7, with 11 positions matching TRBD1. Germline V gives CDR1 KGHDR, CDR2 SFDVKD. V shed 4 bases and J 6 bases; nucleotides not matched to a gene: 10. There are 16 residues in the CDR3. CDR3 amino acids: CATSDYSGTGGGEQYF. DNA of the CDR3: TGTGCCACCAGTGACTACTCCGGGACAGGGGGGGGCGAGCAGTACTTC.

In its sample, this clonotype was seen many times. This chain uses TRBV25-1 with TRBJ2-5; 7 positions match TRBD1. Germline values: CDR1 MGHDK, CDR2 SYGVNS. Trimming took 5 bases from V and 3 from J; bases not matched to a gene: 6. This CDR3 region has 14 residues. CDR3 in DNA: TGTGCCAGCAGTAGGGACAGCGTAGAAGAGACCCAGTACTTC. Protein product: CASSRDSVEETQYF.

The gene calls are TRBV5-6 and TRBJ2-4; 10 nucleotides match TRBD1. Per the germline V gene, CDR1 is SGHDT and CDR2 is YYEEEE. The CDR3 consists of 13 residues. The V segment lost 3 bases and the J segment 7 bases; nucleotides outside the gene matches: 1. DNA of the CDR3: TGTGCCAGCAGCTCGGGACAGGGGAACATTCAGTACTTC. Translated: CASSSGQGNIQYF. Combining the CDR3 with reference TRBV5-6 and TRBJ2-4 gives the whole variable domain DAGVTQSPTHLIKTRGQQVTLRCSPKSGHDTVSWYQQALGQGPQFIFQYYEEEERQRGNFPDRFSGHQFPNYSSELNVNALLLGDSALYLCASSSGQGNIQYFGAGTRLSVL.

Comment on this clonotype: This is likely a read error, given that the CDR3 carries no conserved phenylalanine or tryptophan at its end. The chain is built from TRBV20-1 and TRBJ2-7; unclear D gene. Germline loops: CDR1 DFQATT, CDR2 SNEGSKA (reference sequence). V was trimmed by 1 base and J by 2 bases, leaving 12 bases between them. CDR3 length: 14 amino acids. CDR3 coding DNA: TGCAGTGCTAGAGCTCAAGGTGTTCCCTACGAGCAGTACCTC. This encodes CSARAQGVPYEQYL.

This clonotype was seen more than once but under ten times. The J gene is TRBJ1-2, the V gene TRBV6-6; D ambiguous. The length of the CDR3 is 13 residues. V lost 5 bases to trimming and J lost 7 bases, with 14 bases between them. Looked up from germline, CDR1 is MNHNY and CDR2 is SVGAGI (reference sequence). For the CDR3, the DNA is TGTGCCAGCAGTCCCCCCGACTCACCTGGCTACACCTTC. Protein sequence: CASSPPDSPGYTF.